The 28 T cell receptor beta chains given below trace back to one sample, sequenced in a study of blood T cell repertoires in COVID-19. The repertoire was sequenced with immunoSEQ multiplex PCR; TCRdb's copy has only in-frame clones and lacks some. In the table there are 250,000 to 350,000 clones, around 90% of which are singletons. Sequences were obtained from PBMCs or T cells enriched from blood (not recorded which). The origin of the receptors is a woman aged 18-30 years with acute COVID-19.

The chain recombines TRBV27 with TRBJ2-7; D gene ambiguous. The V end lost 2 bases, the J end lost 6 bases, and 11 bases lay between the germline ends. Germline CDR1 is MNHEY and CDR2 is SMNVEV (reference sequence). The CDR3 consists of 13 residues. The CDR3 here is CASSLNADSEQYF. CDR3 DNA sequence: TGTGCCAGCAGTTTAAACGCAGACTCCGAGCAGTACTTC.

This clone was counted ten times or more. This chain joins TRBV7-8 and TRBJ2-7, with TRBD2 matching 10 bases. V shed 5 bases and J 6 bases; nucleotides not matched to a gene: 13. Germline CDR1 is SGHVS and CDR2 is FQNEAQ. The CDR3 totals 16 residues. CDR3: CASSLEIAGGAGEQYF. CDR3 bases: TGTGCCAGCAGCCTGGAGATAGCGGGAGGAGCAGGCGAGCAGTACTTC.

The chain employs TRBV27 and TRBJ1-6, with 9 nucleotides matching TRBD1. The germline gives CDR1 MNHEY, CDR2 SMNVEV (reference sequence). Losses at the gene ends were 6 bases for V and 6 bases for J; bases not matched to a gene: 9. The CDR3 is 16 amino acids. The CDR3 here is CASRRQGGRGNSPLHF. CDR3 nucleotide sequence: TGTGCCAGCAGAAGACAGGGGGGACGGGGTAATTCACCCCTCCACTTT.

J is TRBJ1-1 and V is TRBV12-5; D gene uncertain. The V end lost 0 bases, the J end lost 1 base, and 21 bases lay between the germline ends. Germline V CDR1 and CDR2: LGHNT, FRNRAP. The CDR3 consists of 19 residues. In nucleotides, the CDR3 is TGTGCTAGTGGTTTGGTACAAAGAGGCGGGTTAGCTCGGAACACTGAAGCTTTCTTT. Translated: CASGLVQRGGLARNTEAFF.

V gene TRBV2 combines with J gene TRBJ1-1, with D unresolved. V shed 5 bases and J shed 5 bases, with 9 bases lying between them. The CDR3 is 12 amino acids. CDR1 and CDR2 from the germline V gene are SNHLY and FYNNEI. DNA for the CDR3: TGTGCCAGCAGTATACCCTATACTGAAGCTTTCTTT. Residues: CASSIPYTEAFF.

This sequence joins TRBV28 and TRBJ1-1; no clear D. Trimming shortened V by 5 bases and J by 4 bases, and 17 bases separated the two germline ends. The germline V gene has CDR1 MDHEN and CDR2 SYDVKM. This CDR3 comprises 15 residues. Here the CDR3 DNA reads TGTGCCAGCAGTACCTGGTCGGGGTTGGTCACTGAAGCTTTCTTT. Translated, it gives CASSTWSGLVTEAFF.

The CDR3 DNA is TGTGCCAGCTCACCCCCTTTGCTTCCGACAGGGGTAGCTTTCTTT. It codes for CASSPPLLPTGVAFF. The chain recombines TRBV18 with TRBJ1-1; 8 bases fit TRBD1. The length of the CDR3 is 15 residues. V was clipped by 3 bases and J by 10 bases; unmatched bases: 13. Germline-derived CDR1 and CDR2 are KGHSH and LQKENI. The whole variable domain, filled in from reference TRBV18 and TRBJ1-1, reads NAGVMQNPRHLVRRRGQEARLRCSPMKGHSHVYWYRQLPEEGLKFMVYLQKENIIDESGMPKERFSAEFPKEGPSILRIQQVVRGDSAAYFCASSPPLLPTGVAFFGQGTRLTVV.

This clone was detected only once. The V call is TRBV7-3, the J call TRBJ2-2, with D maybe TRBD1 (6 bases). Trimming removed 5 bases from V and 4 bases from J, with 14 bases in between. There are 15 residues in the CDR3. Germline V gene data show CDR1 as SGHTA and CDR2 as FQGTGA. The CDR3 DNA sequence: TGTGCCAGCAGCCCCTCCGGACAGTCCACCGGGGAGCTGTTTTTT. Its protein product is CASSPSGQSTGELFF.

The CDR3 DNA sequence: TGCAGCGTACAGGGGGCTTTGTATTCCAATGAGCAGTTCTTC. This encodes CSVQGALYSNEQFF. The V and J genes are TRBV29-1 and TRBJ2-1; 9 bases line up with TRBD1. The J segment lost 6 bases and the V segment lost 6 bases, leaving 9 bases of the junction unmatched. This CDR3 has 14 residues. Germline V lookup: CDR1 SQVTM, CDR2 ANQGSEA.

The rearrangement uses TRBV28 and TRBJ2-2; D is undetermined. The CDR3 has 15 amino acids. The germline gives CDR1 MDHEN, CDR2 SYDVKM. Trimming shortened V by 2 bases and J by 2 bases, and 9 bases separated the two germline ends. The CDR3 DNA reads TGTGCCAGCAGTTTAGGTGGAGTTAACACCGGGGAGCTGTTTTTT. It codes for CASSLGGVNTGELFF.

The CDR3 bases are TGTGCCAGCAGCCCCGCGGACAGATACGACGGAACAGATACGCAGTATTTT. Encoded protein: CASSPADRYDGTDTQYF. The V and J genes are TRBV7-9 and TRBJ2-3; D might be TRBD1 (6 bases). The germline V gene encodes CDR1 SEHNR and CDR2 FQNEAQ (reference sequence). The CDR3 extends over 17 amino acids. The V gene lost 5 bases and the J gene lost 3 bases, with 21 bases spanning the gap.

The CDR3 DNA is TGTGCCAGCAGCCAAGGTGGCAGGGGAATGAGCGGTGGCTACACCTTC. This sequence encodes CASSQGGRGMSGGYTF. The chain carries TRBV4-2 and TRBJ1-2; D may be TRBD1 (6 bases). The CDR3 extends over 16 amino acids. CDR1 LGHNA and CDR2 YNFKEQ come from the germline V gene. The ends were cut back, 1 base at V and 7 bases at J, with 19 bases in the middle.

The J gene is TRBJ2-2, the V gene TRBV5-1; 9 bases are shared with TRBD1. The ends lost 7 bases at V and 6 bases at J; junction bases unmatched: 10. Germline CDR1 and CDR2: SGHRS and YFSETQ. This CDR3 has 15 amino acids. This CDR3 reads CASLGTGGAAGELFF. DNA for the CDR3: TGCGCCAGCTTAGGAACAGGGGGCGCCGCCGGGGAGCTGTTTTTT.

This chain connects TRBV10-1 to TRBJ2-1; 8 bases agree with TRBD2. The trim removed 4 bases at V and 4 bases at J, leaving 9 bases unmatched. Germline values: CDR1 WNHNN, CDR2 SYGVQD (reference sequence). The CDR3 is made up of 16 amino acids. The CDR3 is CASSVNSGAGYNEQFF. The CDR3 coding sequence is TGCGCCAGCAGTGTAAATAGCGGGGCCGGGTACAATGAGCAGTTCTTC.

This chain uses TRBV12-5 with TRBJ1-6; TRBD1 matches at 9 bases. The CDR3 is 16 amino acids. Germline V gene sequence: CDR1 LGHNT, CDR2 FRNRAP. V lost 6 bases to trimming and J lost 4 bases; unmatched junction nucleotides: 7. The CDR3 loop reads CASGITGTGYNSPLHF. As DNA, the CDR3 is TGTGCTAGTGGAATCACCGGGACAGGGTATAATTCACCCCTCCACTTT. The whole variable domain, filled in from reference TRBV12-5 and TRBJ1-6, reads DARVTQTPRHKVTEMGQEVTMRCQPILGHNTVFWYRQTMMQGLELLAYFRNRAPLDDSGMPKDRFSAEMPDATLATLKIQPSEPRDSAVYFCASGITGTGYNSPLHFGNGTRLTVT.

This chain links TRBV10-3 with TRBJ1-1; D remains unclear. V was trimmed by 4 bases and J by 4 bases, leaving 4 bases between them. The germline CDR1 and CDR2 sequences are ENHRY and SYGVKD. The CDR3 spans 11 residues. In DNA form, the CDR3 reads TGTGCCATCAGTGCCGGCACTGAAGCTTTCTTT. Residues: CAISAGTEAFF.

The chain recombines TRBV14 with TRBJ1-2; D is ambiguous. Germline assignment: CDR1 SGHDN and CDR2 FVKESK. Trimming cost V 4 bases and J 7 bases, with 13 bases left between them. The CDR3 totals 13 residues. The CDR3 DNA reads TGTGCCAGCAGCCTCATCGGAGTCAGTGGCTACACCTTC. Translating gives CASSLIGVSGYTF.

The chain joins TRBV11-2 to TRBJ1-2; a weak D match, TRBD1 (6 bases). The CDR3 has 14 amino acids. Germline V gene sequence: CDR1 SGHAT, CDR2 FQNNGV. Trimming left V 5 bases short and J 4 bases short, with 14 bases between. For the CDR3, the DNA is TGTGCCAGCAGCGAGCTACAGGGCCTCTATGGCTACACCTTC. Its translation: CASSELQGLYGYTF.

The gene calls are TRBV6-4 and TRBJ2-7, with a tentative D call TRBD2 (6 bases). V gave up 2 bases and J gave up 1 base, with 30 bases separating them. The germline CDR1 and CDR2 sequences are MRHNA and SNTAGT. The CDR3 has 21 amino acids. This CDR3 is CASSDGTFLPNTPYRSYEQYF. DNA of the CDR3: TGTGCCAGCAGTGACGGGACTTTCCTCCCTAACACCCCTTACCGATCCTACGAGCAGTACTTC.

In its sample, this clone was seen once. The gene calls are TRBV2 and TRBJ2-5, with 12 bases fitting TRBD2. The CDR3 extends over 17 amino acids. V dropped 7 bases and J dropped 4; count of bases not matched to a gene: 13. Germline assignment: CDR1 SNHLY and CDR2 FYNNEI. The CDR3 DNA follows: TGTGCCAGCACTCCCCCCACTAGCGGGAGGCCGGGAGAGACCCAGTACTTC. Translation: CASTPPTSGRPGETQYF. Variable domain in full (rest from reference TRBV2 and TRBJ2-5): EPEVTQTPSHQVTQMGQEVILRCVPISNHLYFYWYRQILGQKVEFLVSFYNNEISEKSEIFDDQFSVERPDGSNFTLKIRSTKLEDSAMYFCASTPPTSGRPGETQYFGPGTRLLVL.

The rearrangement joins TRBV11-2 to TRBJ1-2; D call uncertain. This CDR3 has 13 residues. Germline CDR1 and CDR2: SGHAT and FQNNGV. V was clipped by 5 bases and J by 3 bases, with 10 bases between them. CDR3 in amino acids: CASSLLGDYGYTF. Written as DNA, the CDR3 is TGTGCCAGCAGCCTCCTCGGGGACTATGGCTACACCTTC.

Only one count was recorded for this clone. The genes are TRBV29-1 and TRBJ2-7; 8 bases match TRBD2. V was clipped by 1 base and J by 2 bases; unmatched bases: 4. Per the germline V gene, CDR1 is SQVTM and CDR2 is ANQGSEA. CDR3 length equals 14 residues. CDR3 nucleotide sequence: TGCAGCGTTGAAGGGACGGGACTAGCCTACGAGCAGTACTTC. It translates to CSVEGTGLAYEQYF.

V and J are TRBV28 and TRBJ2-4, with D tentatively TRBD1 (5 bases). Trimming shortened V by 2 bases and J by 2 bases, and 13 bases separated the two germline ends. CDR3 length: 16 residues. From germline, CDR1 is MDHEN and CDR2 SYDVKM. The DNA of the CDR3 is TGTGCCAGCAGTTTACAGGGTCAAGTTACCAAAAACATTCAGTACTTC. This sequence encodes CASSLQGQVTKNIQYF. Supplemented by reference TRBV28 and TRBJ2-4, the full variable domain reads DVKVTQSSRYLVKRTGEKVFLECVQDMDHENMFWYRQDPGLGLRLIYFSYDVKMKEKGDIPEGYSVSREKKERFSLILESASTNQTSMYLCASSLQGQVTKNIQYFGAGTRLSVL.

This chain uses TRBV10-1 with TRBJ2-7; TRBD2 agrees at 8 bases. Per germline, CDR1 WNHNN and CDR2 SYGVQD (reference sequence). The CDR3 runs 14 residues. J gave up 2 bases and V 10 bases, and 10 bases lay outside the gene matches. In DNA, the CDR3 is TGCGCCACGGCCCTCTGTAGCGGGACCTACGAGCAGTACTTC. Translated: CATALCSGTYEQYF.

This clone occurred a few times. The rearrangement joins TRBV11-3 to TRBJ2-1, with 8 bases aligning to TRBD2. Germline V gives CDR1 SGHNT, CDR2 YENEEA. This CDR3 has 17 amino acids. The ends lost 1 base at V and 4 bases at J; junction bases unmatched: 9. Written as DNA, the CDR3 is TGTGCCAGCAGCTTAGCATCCGCAGCGGGAGAGTACAATGAGCAGTTCTTC. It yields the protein CASSLASAAGEYNEQFF.

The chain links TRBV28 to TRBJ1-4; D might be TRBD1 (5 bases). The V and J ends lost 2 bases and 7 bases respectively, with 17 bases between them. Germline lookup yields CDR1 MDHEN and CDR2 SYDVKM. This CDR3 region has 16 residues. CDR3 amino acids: CASSLASIGGREKLFF. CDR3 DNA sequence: TGTGCCAGCAGTTTAGCTAGCATCGGGGGACGTGAAAAACTGTTTTTT.

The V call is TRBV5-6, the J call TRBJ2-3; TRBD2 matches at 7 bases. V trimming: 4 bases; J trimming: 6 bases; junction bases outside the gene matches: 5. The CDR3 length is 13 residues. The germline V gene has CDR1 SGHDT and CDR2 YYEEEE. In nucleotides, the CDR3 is TGTGCCAGCAGCCCCGGTAGCGGGGATACGCAGTATTTT. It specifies CASSPGSGDTQYF.

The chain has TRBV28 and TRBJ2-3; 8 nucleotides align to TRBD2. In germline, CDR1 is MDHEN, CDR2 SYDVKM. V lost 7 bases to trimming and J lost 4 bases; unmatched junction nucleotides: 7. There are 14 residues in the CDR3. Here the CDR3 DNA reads TGTGCCAGCACTCTAGCGGGCATGGCAGATACGCAGTATTTT. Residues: CASTLAGMADTQYF.